This record concerns one T cell receptor beta chain sequence. Its antigen remains unidentified. This entry is derived from a study of PD-L1 blockade in urothelial cancer. Study-level information: Bladder-origin urothelial cancer in males covered twenty-five of 29 patients. Researchers looked at the blood 3 weeks (second dose) and 6 weeks after treatment began. Broader study findings: Survival was better when pretreatment blood TCR clonality fell below the median.

The V gene's germline CDR1 is MNHNS and CDR2 SASEGT. Trimming stripped 7 bases from V and 6 bases from J, with 19 bases between. The CDR3 is 15 residues long. Libraries were prepared by immunoSEQ multiplex PCR; TCRdb keeps only in-frame clonotypes and omits some of them. The table includes just under 40,000 clones, more than 85% detected once. Patient disease was locally advanced or metastatic urothelial carcinoma. This chain joins TRBV6-1 and TRBJ2-1; unclear D gene. This clonotype was sampled from a man aged 55-75 years with urothelial cancer. The sequencing used PBMCs, collected around atezolizumab (anti-PD-L1) treatment. CDR3 sequence: CASKRGGAPFNEQFF. In nucleotides, the CDR3 is TGTGCCAGCAAACGAGGCGGAGCCCCCTTCAATGAGCAGTTCTTC.